Below are 6 T cell receptor beta chains sequenced from a single sample in a study of blood T cell repertoires in COVID-19. Sequencing was performed with immunoSEQ multiplex PCR; in TCRdb, only in-frame clones are kept and a portion is missing. The sample lists roughly 100,000 clones, almost 90% occurring once. Sequencing input: peripheral blood. These receptors were taken from a woman between 65 and 79 years old with acute or convalescent COVID-19.

The chain combines TRBV24-1 with TRBJ1-5; the match to TRBD1 covers 7 bases. The CDR3 runs to 16 residues. Germline CDR1 reads KGHDR; CDR2 reads SFDVKD. Unmatched junction bases numbered 6, after V lost 3 bases and J lost 2 bases. The CDR3 protein is CATSDAATGGNQPQHF. Here the CDR3 DNA reads TGTGCCACCAGTGATGCCGCCACAGGGGGCAATCAGCCCCAGCATTTT.

The CDR3 here is CASSHSGQGTGEQYF. CDR3 DNA: TGTGCCAGCAGCCACTCGGGACAGGGGACAGGGGAGCAGTACTTC. The chain is built from TRBV3-1 (or the pseudogene TRBV3-2) and TRBJ2-7, with 10 bases that match TRBD1. V lost 3 bases to trimming and J lost 7 bases; unmatched junction nucleotides: 9. The CDR3 sequence is 15 residues long. Germline V gene sequence: CDR1 LGHDT, CDR2 YNNKEL (reference sequence).

This clone has more than one count but fewer than ten. The chain recombines TRBV28 with TRBJ1-5; D gene unclear. Germline lookup yields CDR1 MDHEN and CDR2 SYDVKM. Trimming shortened V by 3 bases and J by 0 bases, and 15 bases separated the two germline ends. This CDR3 contains 17 residues. CDR3 coding DNA: TGTGCCAGCAGTTTCCCCCCCCGGGTCCGTAGCAATCAGCCCCAGCATTTT. It encodes CASSFPPRVRSNQPQHF.

The V and J genes are TRBV5-1 and TRBJ1-2, with TRBD1 identical over 12 bases. With V trimmed by 0 bases and J by 2 bases, 5 bases remained unmatched. This CDR3 is 17 amino acids long. Germline V gives CDR1 SGHRS, CDR2 YFSETQ. The CDR3 bases are TGCGCCAGCAGCTTGGATCGGGACAGGGGGCGCAACTATGGCTACACCTTC. It specifies CASSLDRDRGRNYGYTF.

The count of this clone is one. The rearrangement joins TRBV11-2 to TRBJ2-7; 10 bases line up with TRBD1. CDR3 length: 16 amino acids. CDR1 is SGHAT and CDR2 is FQNNGV in the germline V gene. V dropped 5 bases and J dropped 5; count of bases not matched to a gene: 12. The CDR3 loop is CASSPYYGTGVDEQYF. As DNA, the CDR3 is TGTGCCAGCAGCCCCTATTATGGGACAGGGGTTGACGAGCAGTACTTC.

The CDR3 loop is CASSPRAPETQYF. The CDR3 DNA follows: TGTGCCAGCTCACCACGGGCCCCAGAGACCCAGTACTTC. This chain connects TRBV18 to TRBJ2-5; D not resolved. V lost 1 base, J lost 4 bases, and 7 bases lay in between. The CDR3 has 13 residues. Germline CDR1 KGHSH, CDR2 LQKENI.